The entry below describes one T cell receptor beta chain. This receptor's antigen is unknown. Base qualities are not at hand, and no much larger clone is one base apart. This specimen comes from a study of cytomegalovirus exposure and HLA in healthy donors (dated by TCRdb to 2016 to 2017). Turning to the overall study: An earlier analysis of several hundred of the donors reported about 250 Gb of sequence data and roughly 100 million unique TCR beta sequences from roughly 200 million T cells. Approximately 310 gigabases of sequencing data and tens of millions of unique TCR sequences were included in an early release covering about 700 HLA-typed donors. Of the roughly 400 genotyped donors, 65% to 90% fell in the genetic ancestry cluster associated with self-reported Caucasian donors. The aim of the study was to test whether cataloging public T cell receptors could identify signatures of past pathogen exposure. The T cell repertoires of around 670 subjects were profiled by immunosequencing and related to cytomegalovirus serostatus. Along with the approximately 670-subject first cohort, a separate validation cohort of approximately 110 different subjects was used. High-throughput TCR immunosequencing, statistical association of individual TCRs with disease status, and machine learning were combined to predict cytomegalovirus infection status. In a later analysis, previously published TCR beta repertoires from some 640 donors were re-analyzed and high-resolution HLA genotyping was added so that TCR occurrence patterns could be studied. Rather than using new phenotypic data, the later analysis identified candidate immune exposures from TCR beta sequences and from how often those sequences occurred across donors. To decide whether each TCR beta V gene segment behaved as functional or pseudogenic, an earlier analysis of some 580 of the donors relied on high-throughput TCR beta sequencing. Donor age, sex, ethnicity and CMV serostatus were compiled together with the repertoire data. A later genetic analysis used genome-wide SNP genotypes for about 55% of the 666 donors, treating that subset as a discovery cohort. All discovery cohort repertoires had been generated using a single sequencing platform. HLA typing included class I and class II loci at four-digit resolution. Typing coverage differed by locus: A, B, C, DRB1 and DQB1 were typed in roughly 620-630 donors, DQA1 in 522, DPA1 in around 580, and DPB1 in 472. Because of strong linkage in the cohort, five DR-DQ haplotypes were treated as single units for association and clustering. Among about 400 genotyped donors of the cohort, an average of roughly 230,000 unique TCR beta nucleotide sequences was sequenced per donor, of which about 20% were non-productive. Here is what the overall study found, with its caveats: In a later analysis, HLA-associated TCR beta chains showed more clonal expansion and lower generation probabilities than non-associated chains that were equally common. A later genetic analysis reported fewer N-insertions in productive TCRs among donors in an Asian-associated ancestry cluster than the approximately 700-donor mean. The authors suggested that the approach could potentially be extended to other disease states and immunological phenotypes. In a later analysis, most CMV-associated TCR beta chains were found to appear HLA-restricted, with HLA associations seemingly driven largely by CMV exposure. A later analysis associated 15,000 or so TCR beta sequences with specific HLA alleles at a false discovery rate of 0.05. The sequencing pipeline was judged likely to have produced a cluster of highly shared sequence variants as a technical artifact. Cytomegalovirus status was reported to be diagnosed by the classifier with high specificity and sensitivity in both the original and validation cohorts. A later genetic analysis associated a missense DCLRE1C variant with V-gene and J-gene trimming of TCR beta chains, and an independent cohort replicated the association. Across donors, most TCR sequences were observed very rarely, whereas some public TCRs were present in many individuals. In vitro tests confirmed that a few of the cytomegalovirus-associated TCR beta chains recognize cytomegalovirus antigens. The cohort was sequenced for TCR beta chains only, and without alpha or paired-chain data the features that could be detected were limited. In an earlier analysis of under 600 of the donors, most TCR beta V segments were observed in productive rearrangements about 90% or about 30% of the time, broadly matching IMGT annotations. The study gave a list of more than 150 TCR beta chains associated with cytomegalovirus. About 15 rarely observed V segments, including chromosome 9 orphons, were excluded from the earlier analysis of some 590 of the donors because counts were too low. Because HLA typing was missing for some donors at each locus, association tests included only the typed subset. A further reported finding was that TCR beta sequences accurately predicted the HLA-A and HLA-B alleles for most subjects in the first cohort. According to a later analysis, parvovirus B19, influenza, CMV and Epstein-Barr virus appeared linked to several top co-occurrence clusters. The presence/absence analyses assumed that sequencing depth was roughly uniform across donors, and that assumption may not be true. Strong co-occurrence of HLA alleles, especially DR and DQ, made assigning TCR associations to individual alleles difficult. According to a later analysis, TCR association rates differed among HLA loci, with DRB1 alleles showing the most associated TCRs and HLA-C alleles showing the fewest. CMV serostatus was the only immune exposure information available for the cohort. Correlated functional status among segregating V segments might be attributable to linkage disequilibrium, but an unknown experimental factor could not be ruled out.

The cohort consisted of 600 to 750 healthy bone marrow donors. Cohort members were all nominally healthy when sampled, although unrecorded immune exposures were likely present. The donor was CMV seronegative and belonged to the group of roughly 330 seronegative cohort members. Each donor provided a peripheral blood sample, and peripheral blood mononuclear cells were used for TCR beta sequencing. Genomic DNA extraction from the blood cell samples was performed with the Qiagen DNeasy Blood Extraction Kit. Receptor libraries were prepared by the immunoSEQ multiplex PCR assay. For the multiplex PCR, a mixture combining 60 forward primers for TCR Vbeta segments and 13 reverse primers for TCR Jbeta segments was used. A multiplex PCR assay on genomic DNA amplified the CDR3 region of rearranged TCR beta genes. The Illumina HiSeq System was used to sequence the amplified TCR beta libraries as 87-base-pair reads. As for the original processing: In a later analysis, tens of millions of unique TCR beta chains were counted across the approximately 670 repertoires, and roughly 10 million of these chains were shared by at least two donors. Raw reads were error-corrected and collapsed into unique sequences with a nearest-neighbor algorithm that merged closely related sequences to remove PCR and sequencing errors. CDR3 sequences were aligned to IMGT reference sequences to assign V, D and J gene segments. For a sequence to be retained, at least a six-nucleotide match to both a V gene segment and a J gene segment was required. A rearrangement was called productive if the CDR3 had no stop codons and remained in frame with V and J, and every other rearrangement was called non-productive. CDR3 was defined according to IMGT convention as the region running from the second conserved V-encoded cysteine to the conserved J-encoded phenylalanine. In an earlier analysis of more than 550 of the donors, sequences lacking an unambiguous match to a single V gene segment were excluded. An earlier analysis of a few hundred of the donors classified V segments as functional when productive rearrangements were above 56.7% and as segregating when the standard deviation between donors was above 5%. A statistical classification framework was built for diagnosing cytomegalovirus status from the catalog of TCR beta chain sequences. In a later analysis, TCR nucleotide sequences were compared against IMGT/GENE-DB human TR gene sequences so that V and J genes could be assigned. Using the TCRdist pipeline, a later analysis assigned CDR3 sequences along with most-parsimonious VDJ recombination scenarios. In a later analysis, each TCR beta chain was defined by its CDR3 amino acid sequence together with its V-gene family, and reads lacking a unique V-gene family were excluded. As a way to deal with suspected cross-contamination and a sequencing artifact, a later analysis dropped roughly 620 nucleotide sequences that were highly shared and had low generation probability. In a later analysis, a clonal expansion index was calculated for each public chain from normalized within-repertoire ranks of inferred template counts. Generation probabilities in a later analysis came from a VDJ recombination model fitted to out-of-frame rearrangements, and those results were checked against IGoR. In a later analysis, TCR-TCR, TCR-HLA and TCR-CMV co-occurrence was scored with hypergeometric tests, and a repertoire-size bias correction was applied to TCR pairs. In a later analysis, false discovery rates were estimated by permuting HLA or CMV assignments 20 times. In a later analysis, co-occurring TCRs were grouped using DBSCAN, with TCRdist sequence similarity added in when clustering inside HLA-allele-positive subsets. Co-occurrence clustering excluded repertoires with fewer than 30,000 or more than 120,000 public chains, plus five with anomalous nucleotide sharing. Sourced from immuneACCESS, this table was stored by TCRdb with only in-frame sequences that have V and J called. A share of the clones is absent; for the studies checked, an unresolved V gene accounts for under half, and the remainder has no known explanation. V and J calls and clone size are as listed in that table; D and trimming were resolved from the DNA. Within this sample are around 100,000 clones, with approximately 80% of them counted one time only. 0.9% to 1.5% of the sample belongs to the ten largest clones.

The TCR originated in a woman under 30 in good health and CMV-seronegative. The source material was PBMCs.

The CDR3 is CASSPPGMAYEQYF. In nucleotide form, the sequence is TGTGCCAGCAGCCCTCCAGGGATGGCCTACGAGCAGTACTTC. The chain employs TRBV7-9 and TRBJ2-7, with a tentative D gene TRBD1 over 5 matching bases. V is reduced by 5 bases and J by 2 bases, leaving a spacing of 13 bases between them. The germline V gene encodes CDR1 SEHNR and CDR2 FQNEAQ (reference sequence). The CDR3, from cysteine to phenylalanine, totals 14 residues. Only the CDR3 DNA is retained, 42 bases long and in frame from the first base. The CDR3 plus the reference TRBV7-9 and TRBJ2-7 genes for the other parts give the full variable domain: DTGVSQNPRHKITKRGQNVTFRCDPISEHNRLYWYRQTLGQGPEFLTYFQNEAQLEKSRLLSDRFSAERPKGSFSTLEIQRTEQGDSAMYLCASSPPGMAYEQYFGPGTRLTVT.